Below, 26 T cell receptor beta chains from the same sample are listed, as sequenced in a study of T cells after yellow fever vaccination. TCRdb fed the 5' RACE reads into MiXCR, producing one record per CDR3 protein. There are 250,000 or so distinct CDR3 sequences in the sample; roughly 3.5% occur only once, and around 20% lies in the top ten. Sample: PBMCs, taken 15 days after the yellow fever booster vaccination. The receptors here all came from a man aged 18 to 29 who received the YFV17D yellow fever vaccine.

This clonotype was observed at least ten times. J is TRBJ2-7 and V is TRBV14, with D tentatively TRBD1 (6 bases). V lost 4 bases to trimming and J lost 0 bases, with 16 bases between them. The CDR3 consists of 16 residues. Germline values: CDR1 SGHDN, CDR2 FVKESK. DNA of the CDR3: TGTGCCAGCAGCCCCAACAGGGTAAGGCCCTCCTACGAGCAGTACTTC. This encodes CASSPNRVRPSYEQYF.

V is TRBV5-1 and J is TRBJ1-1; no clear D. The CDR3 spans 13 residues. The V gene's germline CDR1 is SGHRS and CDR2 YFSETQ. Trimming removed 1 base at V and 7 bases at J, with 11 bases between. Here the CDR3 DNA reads TGCGCCAGCAGCTTGAGGGAAGACCTTGAAGCTTTCTTT. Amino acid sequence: CASSLREDLEAFF.

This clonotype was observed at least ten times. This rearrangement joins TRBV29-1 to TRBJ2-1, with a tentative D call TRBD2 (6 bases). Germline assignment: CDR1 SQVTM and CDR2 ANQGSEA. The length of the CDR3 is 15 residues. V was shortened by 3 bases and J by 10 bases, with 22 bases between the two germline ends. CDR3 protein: CSVDKGATAGREQFF. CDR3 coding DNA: TGCAGCGTTGACAAGGGCGCGACAGCGGGTAGGGAGCAGTTCTTC.

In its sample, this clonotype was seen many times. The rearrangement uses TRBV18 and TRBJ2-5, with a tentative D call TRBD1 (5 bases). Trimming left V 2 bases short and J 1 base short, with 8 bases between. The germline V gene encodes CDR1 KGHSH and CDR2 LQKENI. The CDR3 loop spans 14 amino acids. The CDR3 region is CASSPGATQETQYF. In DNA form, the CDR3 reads TGTGCCAGCTCACCAGGGGCCACCCAAGAGACCCAGTACTTC. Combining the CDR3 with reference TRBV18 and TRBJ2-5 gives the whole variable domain NAGVMQNPRHLVRRRGQEARLRCSPMKGHSHVYWYRQLPEEGLKFMVYLQKENIIDESGMPKERFSAEFPKEGPSILRIQQVVRGDSAAYFCASSPGATQETQYFGPGTRLLVL.

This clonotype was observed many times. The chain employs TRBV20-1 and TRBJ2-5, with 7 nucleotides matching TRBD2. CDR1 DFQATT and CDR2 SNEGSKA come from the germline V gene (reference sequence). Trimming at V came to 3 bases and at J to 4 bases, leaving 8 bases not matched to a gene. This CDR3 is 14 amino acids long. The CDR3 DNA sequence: TGCAGTGCTAGGGGAGGGGCGGGTGGAGAGACCCAGTACTTC. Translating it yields CSARGGAGGETQYF.

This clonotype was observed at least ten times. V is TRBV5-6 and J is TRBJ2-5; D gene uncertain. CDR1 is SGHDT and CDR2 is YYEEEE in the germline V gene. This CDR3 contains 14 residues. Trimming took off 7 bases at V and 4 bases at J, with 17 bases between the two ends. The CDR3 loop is CASANQDLRETQYF. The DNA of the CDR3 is TGTGCCAGCGCTAACCAGGACCTAAGAGAGACCCAGTACTTC.

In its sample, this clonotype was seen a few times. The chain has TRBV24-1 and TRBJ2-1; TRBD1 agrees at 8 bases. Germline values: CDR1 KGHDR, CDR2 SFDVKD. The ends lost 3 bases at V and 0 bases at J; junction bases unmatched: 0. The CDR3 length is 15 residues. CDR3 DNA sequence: TGTGCCACCAGTGATACAGGGGGCTCCTACAATGAGCAGTTCTTC. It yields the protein CATSDTGGSYNEQFF.

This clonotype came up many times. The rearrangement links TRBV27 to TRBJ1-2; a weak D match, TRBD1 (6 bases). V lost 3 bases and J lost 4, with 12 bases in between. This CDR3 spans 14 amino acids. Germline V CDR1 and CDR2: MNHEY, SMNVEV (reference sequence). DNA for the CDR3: TGTGCCAGCAGTTTTACAGGGTTGGGCTATGGCTACACCTTC. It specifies CASSFTGLGYGYTF.

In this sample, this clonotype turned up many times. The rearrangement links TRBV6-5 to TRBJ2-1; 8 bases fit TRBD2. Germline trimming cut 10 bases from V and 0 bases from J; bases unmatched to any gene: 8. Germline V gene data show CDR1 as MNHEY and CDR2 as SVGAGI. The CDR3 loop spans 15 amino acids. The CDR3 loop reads CATLSGTSSYNEQFF. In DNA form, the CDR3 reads TGTGCCACACTTTCCGGGACTAGCTCCTACAATGAGCAGTTCTTC.

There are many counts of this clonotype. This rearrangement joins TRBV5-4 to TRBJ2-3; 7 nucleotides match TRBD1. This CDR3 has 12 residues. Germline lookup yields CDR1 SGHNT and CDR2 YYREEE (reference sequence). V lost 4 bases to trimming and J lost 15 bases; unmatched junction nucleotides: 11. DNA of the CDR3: TGTGCCAGCAGCGAGGGACAGAGCCATTACTATTTT. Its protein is CASSEGQSHYYF.

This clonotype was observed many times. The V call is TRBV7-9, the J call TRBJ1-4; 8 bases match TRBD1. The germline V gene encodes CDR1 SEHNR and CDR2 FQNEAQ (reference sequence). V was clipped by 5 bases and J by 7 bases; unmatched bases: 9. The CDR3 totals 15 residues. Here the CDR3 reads CASSPTQGGFEKLFF. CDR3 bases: TGTGCCAGCAGCCCGACACAGGGGGGATTTGAAAAACTGTTTTTT.

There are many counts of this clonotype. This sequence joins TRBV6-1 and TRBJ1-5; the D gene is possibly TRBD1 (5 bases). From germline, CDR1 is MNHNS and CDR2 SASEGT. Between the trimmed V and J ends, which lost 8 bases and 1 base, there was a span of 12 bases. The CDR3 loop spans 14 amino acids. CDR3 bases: TGTGCCAGCTCGACAGATCGCAGCAATCAGCCCCAGCATTTT. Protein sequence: CASSTDRSNQPQHF.

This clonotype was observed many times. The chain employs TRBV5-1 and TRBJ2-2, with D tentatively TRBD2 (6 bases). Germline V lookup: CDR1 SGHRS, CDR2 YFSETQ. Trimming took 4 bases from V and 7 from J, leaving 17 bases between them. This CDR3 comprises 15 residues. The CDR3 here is CASSLYGGSIGELFF. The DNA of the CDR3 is TGCGCCAGCAGCCTTTACGGGGGATCGATCGGGGAGCTGTTTTTT.

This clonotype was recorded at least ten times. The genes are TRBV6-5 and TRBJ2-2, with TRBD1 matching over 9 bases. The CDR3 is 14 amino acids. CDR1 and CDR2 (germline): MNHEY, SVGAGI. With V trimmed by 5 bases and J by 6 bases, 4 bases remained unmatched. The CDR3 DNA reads TGTGCCAGCAGTCAGGGACAGGGACCCGGGGAGCTGTTTTTT. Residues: CASSQGQGPGELFF.

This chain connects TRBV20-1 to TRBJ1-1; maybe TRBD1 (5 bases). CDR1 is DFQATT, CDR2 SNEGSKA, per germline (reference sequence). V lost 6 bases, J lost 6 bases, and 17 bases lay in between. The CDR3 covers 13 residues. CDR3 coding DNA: TGCAGTGCAAAGGGACCTCCCGGACCTGAAGCTTTCTTT. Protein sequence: CSAKGPPGPEAFF.

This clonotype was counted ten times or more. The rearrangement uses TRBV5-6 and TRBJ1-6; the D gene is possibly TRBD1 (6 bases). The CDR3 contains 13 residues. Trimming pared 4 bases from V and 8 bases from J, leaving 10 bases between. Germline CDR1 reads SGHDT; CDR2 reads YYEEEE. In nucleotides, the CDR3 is TGTGCCAGCAGCCTTAACAGGGATTCACCCCTCCACTTT. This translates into CASSLNRDSPLHF.

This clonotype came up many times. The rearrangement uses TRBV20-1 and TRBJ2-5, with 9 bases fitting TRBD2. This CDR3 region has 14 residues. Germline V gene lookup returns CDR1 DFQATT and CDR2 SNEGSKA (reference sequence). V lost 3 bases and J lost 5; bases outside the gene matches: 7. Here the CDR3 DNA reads TGCAGTGCTAGTGGGCTAGCGGGGACGGAGACCCAGTACTTC. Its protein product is CSASGLAGTETQYF.

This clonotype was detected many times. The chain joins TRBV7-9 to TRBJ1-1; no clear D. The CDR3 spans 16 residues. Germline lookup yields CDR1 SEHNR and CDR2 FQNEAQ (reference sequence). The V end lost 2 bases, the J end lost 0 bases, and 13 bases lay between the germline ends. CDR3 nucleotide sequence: TGTGCCAGCAGCTTAAGACGGACTCTCATGAACACTGAAGCTTTCTTT. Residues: CASSLRRTLMNTEAFF.

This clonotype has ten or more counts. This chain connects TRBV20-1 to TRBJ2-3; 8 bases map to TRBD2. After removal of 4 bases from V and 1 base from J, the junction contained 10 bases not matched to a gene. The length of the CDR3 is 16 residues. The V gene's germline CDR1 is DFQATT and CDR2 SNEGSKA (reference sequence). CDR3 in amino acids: CSAIFSGGHGTDTQYF. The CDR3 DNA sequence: TGCAGTGCTATATTTTCGGGGGGGCATGGCACAGATACGCAGTATTTT.

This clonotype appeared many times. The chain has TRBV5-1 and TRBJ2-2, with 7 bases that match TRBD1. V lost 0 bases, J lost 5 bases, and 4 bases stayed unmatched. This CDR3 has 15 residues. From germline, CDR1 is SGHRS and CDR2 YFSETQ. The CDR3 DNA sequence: TGCGCCAGCAGCTTGGGACAGGGATGGACCGGGGAGCTGTTTTTT. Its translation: CASSLGQGWTGELFF.

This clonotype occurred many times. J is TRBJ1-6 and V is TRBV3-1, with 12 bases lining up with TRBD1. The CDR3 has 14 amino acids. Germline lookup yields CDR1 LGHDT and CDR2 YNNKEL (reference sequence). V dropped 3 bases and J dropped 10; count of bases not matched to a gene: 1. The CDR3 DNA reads TGTGCCAGCAGCCAGGGGACAGGGGGCTCACCCCTCCACTTT. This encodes CASSQGTGGSPLHF.

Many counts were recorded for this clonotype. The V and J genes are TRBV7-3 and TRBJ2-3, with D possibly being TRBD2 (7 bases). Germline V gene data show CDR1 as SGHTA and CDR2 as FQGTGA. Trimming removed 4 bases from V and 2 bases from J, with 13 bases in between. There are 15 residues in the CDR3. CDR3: CASSSLGGPTDTQYF. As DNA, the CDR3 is TGTGCCAGCAGCTCCCTGGGGGGGCCCACAGATACGCAGTATTTT.

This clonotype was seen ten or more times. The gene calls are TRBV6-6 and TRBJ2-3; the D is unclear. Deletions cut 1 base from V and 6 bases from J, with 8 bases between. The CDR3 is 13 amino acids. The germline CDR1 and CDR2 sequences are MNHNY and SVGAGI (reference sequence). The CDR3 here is CASSYLGIDTQYF. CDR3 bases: TGTGCCAGCAGTTACTTGGGGATTGATACGCAGTATTTT.

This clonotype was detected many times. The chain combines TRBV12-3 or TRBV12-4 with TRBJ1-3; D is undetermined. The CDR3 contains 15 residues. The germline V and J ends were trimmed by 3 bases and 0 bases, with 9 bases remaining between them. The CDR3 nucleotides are TGTGCCAGCAGTTTCGCTCGGAGCTCTGGAAACACCATATATTTT. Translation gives CASSFARSSGNTIYF.

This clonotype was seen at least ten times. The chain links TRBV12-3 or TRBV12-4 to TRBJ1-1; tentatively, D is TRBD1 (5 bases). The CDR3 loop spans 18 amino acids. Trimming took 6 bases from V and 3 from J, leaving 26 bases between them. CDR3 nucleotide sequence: TGTGCCAGCAGACGGATTGGGGACTGGGGCAAATCGGACACTGAAGCTTTCTTT. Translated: CASRRIGDWGKSDTEAFF.

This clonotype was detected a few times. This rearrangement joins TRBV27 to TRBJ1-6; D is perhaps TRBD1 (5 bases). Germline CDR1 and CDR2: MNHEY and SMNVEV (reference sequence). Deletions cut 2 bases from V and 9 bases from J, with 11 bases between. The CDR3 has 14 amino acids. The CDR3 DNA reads TGTGCCAGCAGTTTAAACCCAGGGACTTCACCCCTCCACTTT. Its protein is CASSLNPGTSPLHF.